The present T cell receptor (beta chain) was sequenced within a study of T cell responses to AZD1222 COVID-19 vaccine. The germline V and J ends were trimmed by 2 bases and 0 bases, with 11 bases remaining between them. The CDR3 has 16 amino acids. Looked up from germline, CDR1 is SGHTA and CDR2 is FQGNSA. With respect to this clone: Its target is not known.

Study-wide findings and caveats: The study sampled repertoires only after the peak T cell response. Spike-specific TCRs gained breadth and depth after people received two AZD1222 doses. Females made up more of the donors, who were largely white British, and clonal diversity may have come out too low.

The assay was immunoSEQ multiplex PCR, and TCRdb's table has in-frame clones only and misses some. The sample lists 110,000 or so clones, 85% to 90% occurring once. The chain uses TRBV7-2 and TRBJ1-3, with D uncertain. Source: peripheral blood, taken 28 days after the second AZD1222 dose. This clonotype was sampled from an adult who received the AZD1222 COVID-19 vaccine. The CDR3 is CASSLTTASSGNTIYF. In nucleotides, the CDR3 is TGTGCCAGCAGCTTAACGACTGCAAGCTCTGGAAACACCATATATTTT.